This TCR beta chain appears in the sequencing data of a study of vaccination and CD4 T cells after COVID-19. Sequencing of DNA taken from cultured CD4+ T cells relied on the Oncomine TCR Beta short-read assay. TCRdb independently ran MiXCR on the PCR reads; one entry per CDR3 protein. The sample consists of roughly 9,000 distinct CDR3 sequences, around 50% of them appearing once. This clonotype was seen a few times. Its antigen is not identified. As for treatment: approximately 10-day PBMC culture with coronavirus spike peptide pools or control peptides (ViraFEST assay). Samples of CD4+ T cells were obtained from the unexposed donor before the COVID-19 pandemic (2011-2018). The germline CDR1 and CDR2 sequences are ENHRY and SYGVKD. The J segment lost 1 base and the V segment lost 2 bases, leaving 11 bases of the junction unmatched. The CDR3 length is 18 residues.

The source of this sequence is a human donor in good health. Sequenced material: CD4+ T cells from blood, cultured in vitro. This chain connects TRBV10-3 to TRBJ1-1, with TRBD1 matching over 9 bases. CDR3 DNA: TGTGCCATCAGTGAGGGGTATTGGGACAGGGTTCGGAACACTGAAGCTTTCTTT. Amino acid sequence: CAISEGYWDRVRNTEAFF.